These T cell receptor beta chains were read from a single sample in a study of T cell repertoires in cytomegalovirus infection. These TCRs are of unknown antigen specificity. In TCRdb, the reads were re-called with MiXCR into one record per CDR3 protein. In the table there are approximately 1,000,000 distinct CDR3 sequences, around 32% of which are singletons. The sample here was cultured CD8+ T cells from PBMCs, taken from culture after CMV antigen stimulation. The receptors stem from a human donor in good health (CMV status not recorded). Some clones in this sample may be carry-over from other donors' samples. Each CDR3 is given with its conserved first and last residue. Each record gives: D gene, clone size, J gene, V gene, CDR3 DNA, CDR3 protein. The D gene is left open where the match is weak. Some rows mark clone size as missing; the rest say once, few, many or name a class of expanded clone.

TRBD2 . TRBJ2-3 TRBV19 TGTGCCAGTAGTACCGCGGGGGGTACAGATACGCAGTATTTT CASSTAGGTDTQYF
. many TRBJ2-6 TRBV7-6 TGTGCCAGCAGCTTAACCGGGGAGTCGGGCGGGGCCAACGTCCTGACTTTC CASSLTGESGGANVLTF
. . TRBJ2-1 TRBV5-6 TGTGCCAGCAGCTTGGAACAGGCGAATGATCAGTTCTTC CASSLEQANDQFF
TRBD1 . TRBJ2-3 TRBV29-1 TGCAGCGTTGACTCGGGACAGGGATTTACAGATACGCAGTATTTT CSVDSGQGFTDTQYF
. . TRBJ2-1 TRBV29-1 TGCAGCGTTGAAAAGGGGCTCTCCTACAATGAGCAGTTCTTC CSVEKGLSYNEQFF
TRBD1 . TRBJ1-5 TRBV28 TGTGCCAGCAGTTTATCAGGGGGTCTCGGTCAGCCCCAGCATTTT CASSLSGGLGQPQHF
TRBD1 few TRBJ1-4 TRBV10-1 TGCGCCAGCCCGGGGACAGCAGATCATAAAGGGCCGCGGGAACTGTTTTTT CASPGTADHKGPRELFF
TRBD2 . TRBJ2-1 TRBV7-6 TGTGCCACCAAGGGAGAAACTAGCGGGGTTCACAATGAGCAGTTCTTC CATKGETSGVHNEQFF
. . TRBJ2-3 TRBV7-6 TGTGCCAGCAGCTTATACAAAGGGGGGCGATCCCCCACAGATACGCAGTATTTT CASSLYKGGRSPTDTQYF
TRBD2 . TRBJ2-1 TRBV6-2/TRBV6-3 TGTGCCAGCAGGGGACTAGCGGGGGCCTACAATGAGCAGTTCTTC CASRGLAGAYNEQFF
. . TRBJ1-1 TRBV6-5 TGTGCCAGCAGTTACTCATGGGCCAGCACGAACACTGAAGCTTTCTTT CASSYSWASTNTEAFF
. few TRBJ2-7 TRBV7-9 TGTGCCAGCAGCTTTTGGGGTCACCCGGGCCTAGGGCAGTACTTC CASSFWGHPGLGQYF
TRBD1 few TRBJ1-5 TRBV6-2/TRBV6-3 TGTGCCAGCACTCCCGGACAGGGACCTACTAGCAATCAGCCCCAGCATTTT CASTPGQGPTSNQPQHF
. . TRBJ2-5 TRBV7-9 TGTGCCAGCAGCTTAGGCAGGGGCCTGCACTTC CASSLGRGLHF
TRBD1 . TRBJ1-4 TRBV2 TGTGCCAGCAGAGCTTCCACCGGGACAGGGAACACAACTAATGAAAAACTGTTTTTT CASRASTGTGNTTNEKLFF
. . TRBJ1-1 TRBV5-6 TGTGCCAGCAGCGTGGACAGCCTAAACACTGAAGCTTTCTTT CASSVDSLNTEAFF
. . TRBJ1-3 TRBV29-1 TGCAGCGTTGAAATGGAGGCCAAAAGCTCTGGAAACACCATATATTTT CSVEMEAKSSGNTIYF
TRBD1 . TRBJ2-1 TRBV27 TGTGCCAGCAGTCTCGGACAGGGGGCGGTTGAGCAGTTCTTC CASSLGQGAVEQFF
. few TRBJ2-2 TRBV14 TGTGCCAGCAGTCCAACTAGCTCAACCAACACCGGGGAGCTGTTTTTT CASSPTSSTNTGELFF
. . TRBJ2-2 TRBV7-6 TGTGTCAGCGGTCCGGGCAACACCGGGGAGCTGTTTTTT CVSGPGNTGELFF
. . TRBJ1-3 TRBV7-9 TGTGCCAGCAGCTTAGCGCATATAGGGGACTACGCTTCTGGAAACACCATATATTTT CASSLAHIGDYASGNTIYF
. . TRBJ2-3 TRBV9 TGTGCCAGCAGGGACGGTTACACAGATACGCAGTATTTT CASRDGYTDTQYF
. few TRBJ1-4 TRBV15 TGTGCCACCAGCACCCACGGACGGGCAACTAATGAAAAACTGTTTTTT CATSTHGRATNEKLFF
. few TRBJ2-1 TRBV5-5 TGTGCCAGCAGCTTGTTCCGGGGAGTCAAGGATGAGCAGTTCTTC CASSLFRGVKDEQFF
TRBD2 . TRBJ2-2 TRBV27 TGTGCCAGCACCAAAGCGGGGAGCACCGGGGAGCTGTTTTTT CASTKAGSTGELFF
. . TRBJ2-7 TRBV5-1 TGCGCCAGCAGCCCCCGGGACGCTACCTACGAGCAGTACTTC CASSPRDATYEQYF
TRBD1 . TRBJ2-7 TRBV6-1 TGTGCCAGCAGCTCCTCCGGGACAGGGATGTTGACCTACGAGCAGTACTTC CASSSSGTGMLTYEQYF
TRBD2 few TRBJ2-7 TRBV4-2 TGTGCCAGCAGCCAAGCGTCTAGCGGGGTATACGAGCAGTACTTC CASSQASSGVYEQYF
. many TRBJ1-2 TRBV28 TGTGCCAGCAGTTCACCTTTCGGGAGGTCCTATGGCTACACCTTC CASSSPFGRSYGYTF